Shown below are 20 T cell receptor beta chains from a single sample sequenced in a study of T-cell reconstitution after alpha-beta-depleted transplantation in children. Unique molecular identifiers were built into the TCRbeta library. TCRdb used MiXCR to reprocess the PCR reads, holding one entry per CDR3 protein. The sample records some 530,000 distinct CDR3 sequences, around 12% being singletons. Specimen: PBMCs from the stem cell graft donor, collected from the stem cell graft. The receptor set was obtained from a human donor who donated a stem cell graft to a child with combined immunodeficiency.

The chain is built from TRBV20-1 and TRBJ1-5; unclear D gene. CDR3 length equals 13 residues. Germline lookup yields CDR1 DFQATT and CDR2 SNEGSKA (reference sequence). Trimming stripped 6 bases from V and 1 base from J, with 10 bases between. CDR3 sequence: CSAPGESNQPQHF. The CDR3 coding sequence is TGCAGTGCCCCGGGCGAGAGCAATCAGCCCCAGCATTTT.

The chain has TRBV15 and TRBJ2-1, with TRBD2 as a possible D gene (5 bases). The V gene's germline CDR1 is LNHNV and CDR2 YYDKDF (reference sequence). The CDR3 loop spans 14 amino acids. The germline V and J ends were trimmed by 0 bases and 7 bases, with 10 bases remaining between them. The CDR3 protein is CATSRDRGSNEQFF. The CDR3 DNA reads TGTGCCACCAGCAGAGATCGGGGATCGAATGAGCAGTTCTTC.

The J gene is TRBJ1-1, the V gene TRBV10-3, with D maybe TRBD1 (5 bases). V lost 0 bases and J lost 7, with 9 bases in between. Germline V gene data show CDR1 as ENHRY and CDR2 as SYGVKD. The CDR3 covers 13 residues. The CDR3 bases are TGTGCCATCAGTGAGTCGGACATGGATGAAGCTTTCTTT. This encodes CAISESDMDEAFF.

The CDR3 sequence is CASTPGLATYEQYF. DNA of the CDR3: TGCGCCAGCACCCCGGGACTAGCGACCTACGAGCAGTACTTC. V gene TRBV4-3 combines with J gene TRBJ2-7, with 10 bases fitting TRBD2. Germline V gene sequence: CDR1 LGHNA, CDR2 YSLEER. V trimming: 7 bases; J trimming: 2 bases; junction bases outside the gene matches: 5. The CDR3 loop spans 14 amino acids.

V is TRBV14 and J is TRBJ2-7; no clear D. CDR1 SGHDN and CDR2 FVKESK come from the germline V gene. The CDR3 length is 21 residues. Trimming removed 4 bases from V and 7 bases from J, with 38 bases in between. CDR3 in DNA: TGTGCCAGCAGCCCACCCCCTTTAGACAAGGGAATACTCAAGCTCCTACGAGAGCAGTACTTC. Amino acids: CASSPPPLDKGILKLLREQYF.

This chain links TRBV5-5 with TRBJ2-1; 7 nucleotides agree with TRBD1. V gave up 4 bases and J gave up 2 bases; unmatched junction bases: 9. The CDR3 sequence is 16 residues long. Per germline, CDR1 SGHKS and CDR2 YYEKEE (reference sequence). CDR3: CASSPGEGGPYNEQFF. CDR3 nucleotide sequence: TGTGCCAGCAGCCCTGGAGAAGGGGGCCCCTACAATGAGCAGTTCTTC.

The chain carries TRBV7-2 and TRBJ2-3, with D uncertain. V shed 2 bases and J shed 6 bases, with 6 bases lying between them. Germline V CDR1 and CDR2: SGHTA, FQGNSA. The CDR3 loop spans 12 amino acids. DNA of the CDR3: TGTGCCAGCAGCTTACCTTGGGATACGCAGTATTTT. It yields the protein CASSLPWDTQYF.

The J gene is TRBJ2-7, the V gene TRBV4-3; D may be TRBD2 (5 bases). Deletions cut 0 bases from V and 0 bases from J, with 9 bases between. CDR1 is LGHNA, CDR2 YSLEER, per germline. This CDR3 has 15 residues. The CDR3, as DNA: TGCGCCAGCAGCCAAGAATGGGAGTCCTCCTACGAGCAGTACTTC. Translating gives CASSQEWESSYEQYF.

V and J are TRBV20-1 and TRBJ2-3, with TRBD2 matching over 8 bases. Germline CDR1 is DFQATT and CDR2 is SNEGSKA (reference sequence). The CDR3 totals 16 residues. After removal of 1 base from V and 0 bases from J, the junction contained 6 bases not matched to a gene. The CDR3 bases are TGCAGTGCTAGAGCCCAGCGGGGGCCTAGCACAGATACGCAGTATTTT. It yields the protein CSARAQRGPSTDTQYF.

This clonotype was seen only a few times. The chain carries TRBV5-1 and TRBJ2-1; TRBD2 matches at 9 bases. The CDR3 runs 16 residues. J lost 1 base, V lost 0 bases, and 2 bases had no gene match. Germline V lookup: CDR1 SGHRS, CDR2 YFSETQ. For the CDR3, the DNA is TGCGCCAGCAGCTTGGGCGGGGGGGCGTCCTACAATGAGCAGTTCTTC. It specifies CASSLGGGASYNEQFF. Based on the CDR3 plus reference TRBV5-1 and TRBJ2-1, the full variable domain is KAGVTQTPRYLIKTRGQQVTLSCSPISGHRSVSWYQQTPGQGLQFLFEYFSETQRNKGNFPGRFSGRQFSNSRSEMNVSTLELGDSALYLCASSLGGGASYNEQFFGPGTRLTVL.

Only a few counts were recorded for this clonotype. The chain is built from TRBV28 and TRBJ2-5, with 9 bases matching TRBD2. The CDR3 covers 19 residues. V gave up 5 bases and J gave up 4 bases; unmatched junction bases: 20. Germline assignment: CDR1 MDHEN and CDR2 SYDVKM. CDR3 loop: CASSPLVLAGDRPAETQYF. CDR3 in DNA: TGTGCCAGCAGTCCCCTTGTACTAGCGGGCGACCGACCCGCAGAGACCCAGTACTTC.

This chain's CDR3 is CSASAGGENIQYF. In nucleotides, the CDR3 is TGCAGTGCTAGCGCGGGGGGAGAAAACATTCAGTACTTC. The genes are TRBV20-1 and TRBJ2-4; 8 nucleotides match TRBD2. V gave up 3 bases and J gave up 5 bases; unmatched junction bases: 3. This CDR3 has 13 residues. CDR1 is DFQATT, CDR2 SNEGSKA, per germline (reference sequence).

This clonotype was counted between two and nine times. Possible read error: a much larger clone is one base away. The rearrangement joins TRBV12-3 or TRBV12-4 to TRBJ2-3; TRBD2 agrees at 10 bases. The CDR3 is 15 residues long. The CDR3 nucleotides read TGTGTCAGCAGTCAAGCGGGAGGGCCAGGGGATACGCAGTATTTT. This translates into CVSSQAGGPGDTQYF.

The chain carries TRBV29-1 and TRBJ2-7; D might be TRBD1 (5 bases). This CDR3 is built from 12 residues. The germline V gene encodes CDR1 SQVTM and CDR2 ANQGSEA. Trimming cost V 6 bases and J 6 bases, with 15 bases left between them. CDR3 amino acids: CSVGIQGPEQYF. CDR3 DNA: TGCAGCGTAGGAATCCAGGGTCCCGAGCAGTACTTC.

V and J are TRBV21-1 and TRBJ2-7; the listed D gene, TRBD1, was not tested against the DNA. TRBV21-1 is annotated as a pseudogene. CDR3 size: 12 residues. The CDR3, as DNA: TGTGCCAGCAGCCGGGACCCTAGGGCGCAGTACTTC. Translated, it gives CASSRDPRAQYF.

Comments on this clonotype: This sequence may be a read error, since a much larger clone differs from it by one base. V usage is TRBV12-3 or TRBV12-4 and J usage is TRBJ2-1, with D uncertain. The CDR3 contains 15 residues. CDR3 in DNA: TGTGCCAGCACTTTAGAGAGGATCCCCTACAATGAGCAGTTCTTC. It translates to CASTLERIPYNEQFF.

DNA of the CDR3: TGTGCCAGCAGTTTATCGATTGGGTTTGGAGACCAGTACTTC. Its translation: CASSLSIGFGDQYF. This chain connects TRBV27 to TRBJ2-5; D is uncertain. Germline V gene sequence: CDR1 MNHEY, CDR2 SMNVEV (reference sequence). The CDR3 is 14 amino acids. V shed 0 bases and J shed 10 bases, with 15 bases lying between them.

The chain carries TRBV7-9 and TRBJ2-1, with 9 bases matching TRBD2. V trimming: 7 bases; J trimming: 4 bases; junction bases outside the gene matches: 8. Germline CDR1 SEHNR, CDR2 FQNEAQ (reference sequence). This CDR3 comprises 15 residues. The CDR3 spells CASKEGGGVYNEQFF. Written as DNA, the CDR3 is TGTGCCAGCAAGGAGGGCGGGGGGGTATACAATGAGCAGTTCTTC.

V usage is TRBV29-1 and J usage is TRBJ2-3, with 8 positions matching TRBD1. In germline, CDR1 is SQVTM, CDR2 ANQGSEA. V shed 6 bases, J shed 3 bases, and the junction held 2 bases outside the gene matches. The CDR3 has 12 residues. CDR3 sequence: CSVRGLTDTQYF. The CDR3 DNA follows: TGCAGCGTCAGGGGGCTGACAGATACGCAGTATTTT.

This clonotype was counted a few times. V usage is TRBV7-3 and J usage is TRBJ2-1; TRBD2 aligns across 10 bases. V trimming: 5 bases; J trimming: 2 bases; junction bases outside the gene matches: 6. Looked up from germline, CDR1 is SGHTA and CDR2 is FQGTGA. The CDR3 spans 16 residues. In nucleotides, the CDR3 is TGTGCCAGCAGCCGATTAGCGGGGGGAACCTACAATGAGCAGTTCTTC. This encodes CASSRLAGGTYNEQFF.